Listed below are T cell receptor beta chains from one sample, sequenced in a study of blood T cell repertoires in COVID-19. TCRdb's copy holds only in-frame clones and misses some; the assay was immunoSEQ multiplex PCR. The sample consists of tens of thousands of clones, roughly 85% of them appearing once. The specimen was peripheral blood. All receptors derive from a woman aged 55-70 years with acute or convalescent COVID-19. Each CDR3 is given with its conserved first and last residue. The D gene is left open where the match is weak. The size of a clone is reported for some rows only, either as once, few or many, or as a class for expanded clones.

abundance: medium-sized; v_gene: TRBV13; j_gene: TRBJ2-7; d_gene: TRBD2; CDR3aa: CASSLVIAGGTYEQYF; CDR3nt: TGTGCCAGCAGCTTAGTCATAGCGGGGGGAACCTACGAGCAGTACTTC
abundance: .; v_gene: TRBV2; j_gene: TRBJ1-5; d_gene: .; CDR3aa: CASIGDRIGSNQPQHF; CDR3nt: TGTGCCAGCATCGGCGACAGGATTGGGAGCAATCAGCCCCAGCATTTT
abundance: .; v_gene: TRBV18; j_gene: TRBJ1-2; d_gene: .; CDR3aa: CASSPRTGNYGYTF; CDR3nt: TGTGCCAGCTCACCACGTACGGGGAACTATGGCTACACCTTC
abundance: .; v_gene: TRBV6-5; j_gene: TRBJ1-1; d_gene: .; CDR3aa: CASSRGQLEAFF; CDR3nt: TGTGCCAGCAGCCGCGGACAGCTTGAAGCTTTCTTT
abundance: .; v_gene: TRBV6-5; j_gene: TRBJ2-3; d_gene: TRBD1; CDR3aa: CASSLDWGQNTQYF; CDR3nt: TGTGCCAGCAGTTTGGATTGGGGACAGAATACGCAGTATTTT
abundance: once; v_gene: TRBV3-1/TRBV3-2; j_gene: TRBJ1-2; d_gene: TRBD1; CDR3aa: CASSRGQGGRYGYTF; CDR3nt: TGTGCCAGCAGCCGAGGACAGGGGGGACGGTATGGCTACACCTTC
abundance: few; v_gene: TRBV30; j_gene: TRBJ1-6; d_gene: .; CDR3aa: CAWSYGSSYNSPLHF; CDR3nt: TGTGCCTGGAGCTACGGGAGCTCCTATAATTCACCCCTCCACTTT
abundance: few; v_gene: TRBV6-5; j_gene: TRBJ2-1; d_gene: .; CDR3aa: CASRERSSYNEQFF; CDR3nt: TGTGCCAGCCGGGAGAGGAGCTCCTACAATGAGCAGTTCTTC
abundance: .; v_gene: TRBV12-3/TRBV12-4; j_gene: TRBJ1-2; d_gene: TRBD1; CDR3aa: CASSPGGGYTF; CDR3nt: TGTGCCAGCAGCCCAGGGGGCGGCTACACCTTC
abundance: few; v_gene: TRBV7-2; j_gene: TRBJ1-4; d_gene: TRBD1; CDR3aa: CASSKGQREKLFF; CDR3nt: TGTGCCAGCAGCAAGGGACAGAGAGAAAAACTGTTTTTT
abundance: .; v_gene: TRBV14; j_gene: TRBJ2-5; d_gene: TRBD2; CDR3aa: CASSHSLAGALQETQYF; CDR3nt: TGTGCCAGCAGCCATTCCCTAGCGGGGGCCCTCCAAGAGACCCAGTACTTC
abundance: .; v_gene: TRBV7-2; j_gene: TRBJ1-2; d_gene: TRBD1; CDR3aa: CASSHPQGIYGYTF; CDR3nt: TGTGCCAGCAGCCACCCACAGGGGATCTATGGCTACACCTTC
abundance: .; v_gene: TRBV7-7; j_gene: TRBJ2-3; d_gene: .; CDR3aa: CASSTGHSTDTQYF; CDR3nt: TGTGCCAGCAGTACGGGACATAGCACAGATACGCAGTATTTT
abundance: .; v_gene: TRBV15; j_gene: TRBJ1-1; d_gene: TRBD1; CDR3aa: CATSSRQGANTEAFF; CDR3nt: TGTGCCACCAGCAGTCGACAGGGGGCAAACACTGAAGCTTTCTTT
abundance: .; v_gene: TRBV3-1/TRBV3-2; j_gene: TRBJ1-1; d_gene: .; CDR3aa: CASSHNTGTEAFF; CDR3nt: TGTGCCAGCAGCCACAATACAGGGACTGAAGCTTTCTTT
abundance: .; v_gene: TRBV27; j_gene: TRBJ2-1; d_gene: TRBD1; CDR3aa: CASSFTGQAVYNEQFF; CDR3nt: TGTGCCAGCAGTTTCACGGGACAGGCAGTATACAATGAGCAGTTCTTC
abundance: once; v_gene: TRBV21-1; j_gene: TRBJ2-7; d_gene: .; CDR3aa: CASSTPSYVGQYF; CDR3nt: TGTGCCAGCAGCACCCCCTCCTACGTCGGGCAGTACTTC
abundance: .; v_gene: TRBV5-4; j_gene: TRBJ2-7; d_gene: .; CDR3aa: CASSLEQVGEQYF; CDR3nt: TGTGCCAGCAGCTTGGAACAGGTCGGCGAGCAGTACTTC